This is a list of T cell receptor beta chains from one sample in a study of control samples from healthy donors and cancer patients. Assay: immunoSEQ multiplex PCR; the TCRdb copy retains only in-frame clones and omits some. The sample lists approximately 69,000 clones; about 92% were seen once. The sample comprised PBMCs. These receptors were obtained from a man aged 55 to 70 with colorectal cancer. CDR3s include the opening cysteine and the closing phenylalanine or tryptophan. A D gene is named only where the DNA matches it firmly. Rows may omit the clone size; those that give it use once, few, many or a size class.

v_call: TRBV27; d_call: TRBD1; j_call: TRBJ2-7; clone_size: .; cdr3_aa: CARAGTGIGYEQYF; cdr3_nt: TGTGCGCGAGCCGGGACAGGTATCGGCTACGAGCAGTACTTC
v_call: TRBV6-5; d_call: .; j_call: TRBJ2-7; clone_size: .; cdr3_aa: CASTSTGVGGEQYF; cdr3_nt: TGTGCCAGCACCTCCACCGGGGTCGGAGGCGAGCAGTACTTC
v_call: TRBV6-5; d_call: TRBD2; j_call: TRBJ2-7; clone_size: .; cdr3_aa: CASSYGSGRDSYEQYF; cdr3_nt: TGTGCCAGCAGTTACGGGTCAGGGAGGGACTCCTACGAGCAGTACTTC
v_call: TRBV12-3/TRBV12-4; d_call: .; j_call: TRBJ2-7; clone_size: once; cdr3_aa: CASSVQGSYEQYF; cdr3_nt: TGTGCCAGCAGCGTACAGGGTTCCTACGAGCAGTACTTC
v_call: TRBV7-8; d_call: .; j_call: TRBJ2-3; clone_size: .; cdr3_aa: CASSPVSGGRTDTQYF; cdr3_nt: TGTGCCAGCTCCCCAGTATCAGGGGGGCGCACAGATACGCAGTATTTT
v_call: TRBV30; d_call: .; j_call: TRBJ1-4; clone_size: .; cdr3_aa: CAWAYGSTNEKLFF; cdr3_nt: TGTGCCTGGGCCTATGGCTCAACTAATGAAAAACTGTTTTTT
v_call: TRBV18; d_call: .; j_call: TRBJ2-3; clone_size: once; cdr3_aa: CASSPGLGDTQYF; cdr3_nt: TGTGCCAGCTCACCAGGTCTGGGCGATACGCAGTATTTT
v_call: TRBV11-2; d_call: .; j_call: TRBJ2-3; clone_size: .; cdr3_aa: CASRSSGSADTQYF; cdr3_nt: TGTGCCAGCAGATCCTCGGGGTCAGCAGATACGCAGTATTTT
v_call: TRBV15; d_call: TRBD1; j_call: TRBJ2-3; clone_size: .; cdr3_aa: CATSVRGPSADTQYF; cdr3_nt: TGTGCCACCAGCGTCAGGGGGCCCTCTGCAGATACGCAGTATTTT
v_call: TRBV4-1; d_call: TRBD1; j_call: TRBJ2-5; clone_size: .; cdr3_aa: CASSQESGQLSGTQYF; cdr3_nt: TGCGCCAGCAGCCAAGAGTCGGGACAGCTCTCCGGGACCCAGTACTTC
v_call: TRBV5-1; d_call: .; j_call: TRBJ1-6; clone_size: .; cdr3_aa: CASSLKGGNSPLHF; cdr3_nt: TGCGCCAGCAGCCTCAAAGGGGGGAATTCACCCCTCCACTTT
v_call: TRBV2; d_call: .; j_call: TRBJ2-2; clone_size: .; cdr3_aa: CASKPVPTGELFF; cdr3_nt: TGTGCCAGCAAGCCCGTTCCCACCGGGGAGCTGTTTTTT
v_call: TRBV9; d_call: .; j_call: TRBJ2-5; clone_size: .; cdr3_aa: CASSPATGRQETQYF; cdr3_nt: TGTGCCAGCAGCCCCGCTACGGGTAGACAAGAGACCCAGTACTTC
v_call: TRBV15; d_call: TRBD2; j_call: TRBJ2-1; clone_size: few; cdr3_aa: CATSRGLSGAGEQFF; cdr3_nt: TGTGCCACCAGCAGAGGTCTTAGCGGGGCCGGTGAGCAGTTCTTC
v_call: TRBV10-2; d_call: .; j_call: TRBJ1-4; clone_size: .; cdr3_aa: CASIRRPGLDEKLFF; cdr3_nt: TGCGCCAGCATTCGCCGCCCAGGCTTAGACGAAAAACTGTTTTTT
v_call: TRBV12-3/TRBV12-4; d_call: TRBD1; j_call: TRBJ1-2; clone_size: .; cdr3_aa: CASGDRGYGYTF; cdr3_nt: TGTGCCAGCGGAGACAGGGGCTATGGCTACACCTTC
v_call: TRBV7-5; d_call: .; j_call: TRBJ2-1; clone_size: .; cdr3_aa: CVRTVGTTNSYNEQFF; cdr3_nt: TGTGTCAGAACGGTAGGGACGACCAACTCCTACAATGAGCAGTTCTTC
v_call: TRBV19; d_call: TRBD2; j_call: TRBJ2-5; clone_size: .; cdr3_aa: CASSISSGGLMGETQYF; cdr3_nt: TGTGCCAGTAGTATATCTAGCGGGGGCCTCATGGGAGAGACCCAGTACTTC
v_call: TRBV18; d_call: .; j_call: TRBJ1-3; clone_size: once; cdr3_aa: CASSPESSGNTIYF; cdr3_nt: TGTGCCAGCTCACCCGAGAGCTCTGGAAACACCATATATTTT
v_call: TRBV7-2; d_call: .; j_call: TRBJ2-5; clone_size: .; cdr3_aa: CASSLDSGRAETQYF; cdr3_nt: TGTGCCAGCAGCTTAGATAGCGGCCGGGCAGAGACCCAGTACTTC
v_call: TRBV6-5; d_call: TRBD2; j_call: TRBJ2-7; clone_size: .; cdr3_aa: CASTGGGVGDEQYF; cdr3_nt: TGTGCCAGCACCGGTGGGGGGGTAGGCGACGAGCAGTACTTC
v_call: TRBV11-3; d_call: .; j_call: TRBJ2-2; clone_size: .; cdr3_aa: CASRGRVNTGELFF; cdr3_nt: TGTGCCAGCAGGGGTCGGGTAAACACCGGGGAGCTGTTTTTT
v_call: TRBV6-6; d_call: TRBD2; j_call: TRBJ2-1; clone_size: .; cdr3_aa: CASSSGLVNEQFF; cdr3_nt: TGTGCCAGCAGTTCCGGACTAGTAAATGAGCAGTTCTTC
v_call: TRBV9; d_call: .; j_call: TRBJ1-1; clone_size: .; cdr3_aa: CASSSGAGGTEAFF; cdr3_nt: TGTGCCAGCAGCTCGGGCGCCGGCGGCACTGAAGCTTTCTTT
v_call: TRBV7-9; d_call: .; j_call: TRBJ2-7; clone_size: once; cdr3_aa: CASSGRQEEQYF; cdr3_nt: TGTGCCAGCAGCGGGAGACAGGAGGAGCAGTACTTC
v_call: TRBV18; d_call: .; j_call: TRBJ2-7; clone_size: .; cdr3_aa: CASSPYSGREQYF; cdr3_nt: TGTGCCAGCTCACCATATTCGGGCAGGGAGCAGTACTTC
v_call: TRBV4-1; d_call: .; j_call: TRBJ2-7; clone_size: .; cdr3_aa: CASSQEGGSSASYEQYF; cdr3_nt: TGCGCCAGCAGCCAAGAAGGTGGGTCTAGCGCCAGCTACGAGCAGTACTTC
v_call: TRBV19; d_call: TRBD1; j_call: TRBJ1-5; clone_size: .; cdr3_aa: CASSVPRGTGVRYSNQPQHF; cdr3_nt: TGTGCCAGTAGTGTCCCGAGGGGGACAGGGGTTCGGTATAGCAATCAGCCCCAGCATTTT
v_call: TRBV5-1; d_call: .; j_call: TRBJ2-3; clone_size: once; cdr3_aa: CASAGRMDTQYF; cdr3_nt: TGCGCCAGCGCAGGACGAATGGATACGCAGTATTTT
v_call: TRBV2; d_call: .; j_call: TRBJ1-1; clone_size: few; cdr3_aa: CASSDPITPTEAFF; cdr3_nt: TGTGCCAGCAGCGACCCTATCACACCGACTGAAGCTTTCTTT
v_call: TRBV7-9; d_call: .; j_call: TRBJ2-1; clone_size: .; cdr3_aa: CASSLTLPVGEQFF; cdr3_nt: TGTGCCAGCAGCTTGACCCTCCCGGTAGGTGAGCAGTTCTTC
v_call: TRBV5-1; d_call: .; j_call: TRBJ1-5; clone_size: .; cdr3_aa: CASSLDSNQPQHF; cdr3_nt: TGCGCCAGCAGCTTGGATAGCAATCAGCCCCAGCATTTT
v_call: TRBV27; d_call: TRBD2; j_call: TRBJ2-3; clone_size: .; cdr3_aa: CASSLLVAGGTDTQYF; cdr3_nt: TGTGCCAGCAGTTTATTGGTAGCGGGGGGTACAGATACGCAGTATTTT
v_call: TRBV15; d_call: TRBD1; j_call: TRBJ1-2; clone_size: once; cdr3_aa: CATSGDRGRLDGYTF; cdr3_nt: TGTGCCACCAGCGGCGACAGGGGGCGCCTGGACGGCTACACCTTC
v_call: TRBV7-9; d_call: TRBD2; j_call: TRBJ2-1; clone_size: .; cdr3_aa: CASSSARGLAAHEQFF; cdr3_nt: TGTGCCAGCAGCTCAGCACGCGGACTAGCGGCCCATGAGCAGTTCTTC
v_call: TRBV10-3; d_call: .; j_call: TRBJ2-1; clone_size: .; cdr3_aa: CAISETGNEQFF; cdr3_nt: TGTGCCATCAGTGAGACAGGGAATGAGCAGTTCTTC
v_call: TRBV3-1/TRBV3-2; d_call: .; j_call: TRBJ1-2; clone_size: .; cdr3_aa: CASSQGEGFGYYGYTF; cdr3_nt: TGTGCCAGCAGCCAAGGGGAGGGATTCGGGTACTATGGCTACACCTTC
v_call: TRBV28; d_call: .; j_call: TRBJ1-1; clone_size: .; cdr3_aa: CASRIPGTKNTEAFF; cdr3_nt: TGTGCCAGCAGGATTCCCGGGACAAAGAACACTGAAGCTTTCTTT
v_call: TRBV27; d_call: .; j_call: TRBJ2-7; clone_size: .; cdr3_aa: CASSLRGAGPYEQYF; cdr3_nt: TGTGCCAGCAGTCTTCGGGGGGCGGGCCCCTACGAGCAGTACTTC
v_call: TRBV12-3/TRBV12-4; d_call: .; j_call: TRBJ1-2; clone_size: .; cdr3_aa: CASSNVYGYTF; cdr3_nt: TGTGCCAGCAGCAACGTCTATGGCTACACCTTC
v_call: TRBV7-8; d_call: .; j_call: TRBJ2-5; clone_size: few; cdr3_aa: CASSPLAELETQYF; cdr3_nt: TGTGCCAGCAGCCCCTTGGCCGAGCTAGAGACCCAGTACTTC
v_call: TRBV5-4; d_call: TRBD1; j_call: TRBJ2-1; clone_size: .; cdr3_aa: CASSLVGQGTNNEQFF; cdr3_nt: TGTGCCAGCAGCTTGGTGGGACAGGGGACAAACAATGAGCAGTTCTTC
v_call: TRBV5-5; d_call: TRBD1; j_call: TRBJ1-5; clone_size: .; cdr3_aa: CASSLLAGGGNQPQHF; cdr3_nt: TGTGCCAGCAGCCTACTAGCAGGGGGAGGGAATCAGCCCCAGCATTTT
v_call: TRBV24-1; d_call: TRBD1; j_call: TRBJ1-2; clone_size: .; cdr3_aa: CATSPGTGYGYTF; cdr3_nt: TGTGCCACCAGTCCCGGGACAGGCTATGGCTACACCTTC
v_call: TRBV7-8; d_call: .; j_call: TRBJ2-1; clone_size: .; cdr3_aa: CASSLGISGTEQFF; cdr3_nt: TGTGCCAGCAGCTTAGGCATAAGCGGAACTGAGCAGTTCTTC
v_call: TRBV5-4; d_call: .; j_call: TRBJ1-2; clone_size: once; cdr3_aa: CASSLGGGRDYGYTF; cdr3_nt: TGTGCCAGCAGCTTGGGTGGTGGCAGGGACTATGGCTACACCTTC
v_call: TRBV12-3/TRBV12-4; d_call: TRBD1; j_call: TRBJ1-2; clone_size: .; cdr3_aa: CASSSGQVYGYTF; cdr3_nt: TGTGCCAGCAGTTCGGGACAGGTCTATGGCTACACCTTC
v_call: TRBV11-2; d_call: TRBD2; j_call: TRBJ2-3; clone_size: .; cdr3_aa: CASSLVASGGADTQYF; cdr3_nt: TGTGCCAGCAGCTTAGTGGCTAGCGGGGGGGCAGATACGCAGTATTTT
v_call: TRBV6-2/TRBV6-3; d_call: TRBD1; j_call: TRBJ1-5; clone_size: .; cdr3_aa: CASSRQGASNQPQHF; cdr3_nt: TGTGCCAGCAGCCGACAGGGGGCGAGCAATCAGCCCCAGCATTTT
v_call: TRBV6-2/TRBV6-3; d_call: TRBD1; j_call: TRBJ1-1; clone_size: .; cdr3_aa: CASSYTGTGGWTEAFF; cdr3_nt: TGTGCCAGCAGTTACACTGGGACAGGGGGATGGACTGAAGCTTTCTTT